This T cell receptor (beta chain) was retrieved from a study of regulatory T cells in long-lasting Graves disease. As to time point: persistent/refractory GD, antithyroid drugs over 5 years with positive TRAb. PBMCs were the source of the RNA used for TCR sequencing. This clonotype was seen at least ten times. What it binds is unknown. Trimming took 3 bases from V and 6 from J; bases not matched to a gene: 4. Germline V gene sequence: CDR1 SQVTM, CDR2 ANQGSEA. The CDR3 runs 12 residues. The study's findings and limits: Rather than thyroid tissue, only peripheral blood underwent study. Public clonotype sharing was higher in persistent than newly diagnosed patients.

Assembly of TCR beta libraries relied on iRepertoire HTBI primers together with Arm-PCR of CDR3 regions. TCRdb used MiXCR to reprocess the multiplex PCR reads, holding one entry per CDR3 protein. The sample consists of roughly 430,000 distinct CDR3 sequences, roughly a fifth of them appearing once. This clonotype originated in a female donor with Graves disease. The genes are TRBV29-1 and TRBJ1-2; TRBD1 aligns across 7 bases. Source: peripheral blood mononuclear cells (PBMCs), taken when the disease was refractory, from a patient treated with antithyroid drugs. CDR3 sequence: CSVEGTDDGYTF. CDR3 in DNA: TGCAGCGTTGAGGGGACAGACGATGGCTACACCTTC.